The next 20 T cell receptor beta chains were all read from a single sample in a study of shared clonotypes between healthy human individuals. Naive CD8 cells, CD45RO-negative and positively selected for CCR7, excluded terminally differentiated effector memory CD45RA+ cells. Assay: immunoSEQ multiplex PCR; the TCRdb copy retains only in-frame clones and omits some. The sample has about 2,200,000 clones, about 93% seen once; the top ten hold about 1.5%. Specimen: naive CD8+ T cells from PBMCs. The source is a man between 18 and 29 years old in good health. Some clones in this sample may be carry-over from other donors' samples.

V usage is TRBV21-1 and J usage is TRBJ2-7. TRBV21-1 is reported as a pseudogene. The CDR3 is made up of 18 amino acids. Written as DNA, the CDR3 is TGTGCCAGCAGCAAAGCGCAGGGCCGGCGGGTTGTTTCCTACGAGCAGTACTTC. This sequence encodes CASSKAQGRRVVSYEQYF.

V and J are TRBV9 and TRBJ2-2, with a weak D call TRBD1 (6 bases). From germline, CDR1 is SGDLS and CDR2 YYNGEE. The CDR3 sequence is 14 residues long. The ends were cut back, 3 bases at V and 6 bases at J, with 12 bases in the middle. The CDR3 DNA is TGTGCCAGCAGCGCAGGGGATCGGCCCGGGGAGCTGTTTTTT. This translates into CASSAGDRPGELFF.

V usage is TRBV15 and J usage is TRBJ2-1; D perhaps matches TRBD2 (5 bases). V dropped 0 bases and J dropped 4 bases, with 16 bases sitting between them. Germline CDR1 reads LNHNV; CDR2 reads YYDKDF (reference sequence). This CDR3 comprises 17 residues. CDR3 residues: CATSRESPESGYNEQFF. DNA of the CDR3: TGTGCCACCAGCAGAGAGTCACCCGAGTCGGGGTACAATGAGCAGTTCTTC.

Note on this clone: Other DNA sequences within the sample encode an identical CDR3. The chain carries TRBV13 and TRBJ2-1; TRBD2 matches at 10 bases. The CDR3 runs to 15 residues. CDR1 is PRHDT, CDR2 FYEKMQ, per germline (reference sequence). With V trimmed by 0 bases and J by 4 bases, 0 bases remained unmatched. CDR3 sequence (DNA): TGTGCCAGCAGCTTAGGGACTAGCGGGTACAATGAGCAGTTCTTC. It specifies CASSLGTSGYNEQFF.

V and J are TRBV27 and TRBJ2-7; D may be TRBD2 (5 bases). Between the trimmed V and J ends, which lost 0 bases and 4 bases, there was a span of 13 bases. The germline CDR1 and CDR2 sequences are MNHEY and SMNVEV (reference sequence). This CDR3 is built from 15 residues. CDR3 in amino acids: CASSLSGGLNYEQYF. In DNA form, the CDR3 reads TGTGCCAGCAGTTTATCCGGAGGACTGAATTACGAGCAGTACTTC.

The chain recombines TRBV29-1 with TRBJ2-7, with a tentative D call TRBD1 (6 bases). The CDR3 has 16 residues. V was clipped by 1 base and J by 0 bases, with 16 bases between them. In germline, CDR1 is SQVTM, CDR2 ANQGSEA. CDR3 region: CSVEGYEDSYSYEQYF. CDR3 DNA: TGCAGCGTTGAAGGGTATGAGGACAGCTACTCCTACGAGCAGTACTTC.

With respect to this clone: The same CDR3 is also encoded by other DNA sequences in this sample. This sequence joins TRBV4-3 and TRBJ2-7, with 7 nucleotides matching TRBD1. Germline CDR1 reads LGHNA; CDR2 reads YSLEER. Losses at the gene ends were 4 bases for V and 2 bases for J; bases not matched to a gene: 5. The CDR3 totals 14 residues. The CDR3 DNA reads as TGCGCCAGCAGCCCCAACAGGGGAACCTACGAGCAGTACTTC. Its translation is CASSPNRGTYEQYF.

CDR3 nucleotides: TGTGCCAGCAGTTTAAGGGAGAACGAGCAGTACTTC. Its translation: CASSLRENEQYF. The chain carries TRBV27 and TRBJ2-7, with D perhaps matching TRBD2 (5 bases). This CDR3 spans 12 amino acids. Germline lookup yields CDR1 MNHEY and CDR2 SMNVEV (reference sequence). V lost 2 bases, J lost 5 bases, and 7 bases lay in between.

This clone was seen a handful of times. The gene calls are TRBV2 and TRBJ1-3; no firm D call. CDR1 is SNHLY and CDR2 is FYNNEI in the germline V gene. Trimming removed 1 base at V and 2 bases at J, with 9 bases between. The CDR3 is 15 amino acids. Here the CDR3 DNA reads TGTGCCAGCAGTGAAGGGTTTATAACTGGAAACACCATATATTTT. Translated, it gives CASSEGFITGNTIYF.

The chain uses TRBV27 and TRBJ2-7; D assignment may be TRBD1 or TRBD2 (7 bases each). The germline gives CDR1 MNHEY, CDR2 SMNVEV (reference sequence). Trimming took off 5 bases at V and 2 bases at J, with 13 bases between the two ends. The CDR3 contains 14 residues. The CDR3 DNA follows: TGTGCCAGCAGTACGGGGGGACAGACCTACGAGCAGTACTTC. This sequence encodes CASSTGGQTYEQYF.

This clone appeared once. The chain joins TRBV19 to TRBJ2-7; no clear D. The germline V gene encodes CDR1 LNHDA and CDR2 SQIVND (reference sequence). The V gene lost 3 bases and the J gene lost 6 bases, with 15 bases spanning the gap. This CDR3 spans 14 amino acids. CDR3 coding DNA: TGTGCCAGTAGTATGGATCTAGATGGGCGCGAGCAGTACTTC. It specifies CASSMDLDGREQYF.

V gene TRBV19 combines with J gene TRBJ2-2; D is possibly TRBD1 (6 bases). Trimming took 7 bases from V and 4 from J, leaving 19 bases between them. Germline lookup yields CDR1 LNHDA and CDR2 SQIVND (reference sequence). The CDR3 runs to 16 residues. DNA for the CDR3: TGTGCCAGTACTCCCGGCAACGTAGGGGGCACCGGGGAGCTGTTTTTT. This sequence encodes CASTPGNVGGTGELFF.

The J gene is TRBJ2-7, the V gene TRBV5-1; D gene ambiguous. The CDR3 covers 15 residues. Germline values: CDR1 SGHRS, CDR2 YFSETQ. V was clipped by 0 bases and J by 3 bases, with 13 bases between them. The CDR3 is CASSLARGALYEQYF. For the CDR3, the DNA is TGCGCCAGCAGCTTGGCTCGCGGAGCCCTCTACGAGCAGTACTTC. The whole variable domain, remainder taken from reference TRBV5-1 and TRBJ2-7, is KAGVTQTPRYLIKTRGQQVTLSCSPISGHRSVSWYQQTPGQGLQFLFEYFSETQRNKGNFPGRFSGRQFSNSRSEMNVSTLELGDSALYLCASSLARGALYEQYFGPGTRLTVT.

The CDR3 DNA sequence: TGTGCCAGCAGCTCGGTCCGAACCGGGACAGAAACCGGGGAGCTGTTTTTT. It encodes CASSSVRTGTETGELFF. The rearrangement uses TRBV7-9 and TRBJ2-2; 7 positions match TRBD1. The CDR3 sequence is 17 residues long. CDR1 and CDR2 from the germline V gene are SEHNR and FQNEAQ (reference sequence). V gave up 4 bases and J gave up 5 bases; unmatched junction bases: 13. Full variable domain (remainder filled in from reference TRBV7-9 and TRBJ2-2): DTGVSQNPRHKITKRGQNVTFRCDPISEHNRLYWYRQTLGQGPEFLTYFQNEAQLEKSRLLSDRFSAERPKGSFSTLEIQRTEQGDSAMYLCASSSVRTGTETGELFFGEGSRLTVL.

V is TRBV7-8 and J is TRBJ2-3; TRBD2 agrees at 10 bases. CDR3 length equals 15 residues. Trimming took 5 bases from V and 4 from J; bases not matched to a gene: 6. Germline lookup yields CDR1 SGHVS and CDR2 FQNEAQ. CDR3 sequence: CASSPTSGNADTQYF. In DNA form, the CDR3 reads TGTGCCAGCAGCCCTACTAGCGGGAACGCAGATACGCAGTATTTT.

V gene TRBV25-1 combines with J gene TRBJ1-4, with TRBD1 as a possible D gene (5 bases). Germline CDR1 reads MGHDK; CDR2 reads SYGVNS. This CDR3 region has 12 residues. Trimming cost V 3 bases and J 8 bases, with 7 bases left between them. CDR3 sequence: CASSEGVEKLFF. The CDR3 DNA reads TGTGCCAGCAGTGAGGGGGTGGAAAAACTGTTTTTT.

The V and J genes are TRBV27 and TRBJ1-5; weak D call: TRBD1 (5 bases). Trimming left V 6 bases short and J 5 bases short, with 11 bases between. Per the germline V gene, CDR1 is MNHEY and CDR2 is SMNVEV (reference sequence). The CDR3 loop spans 13 amino acids. The CDR3: CASRRGRDQPQHF. DNA for the CDR3: TGTGCCAGCAGGCGGGGACGAGATCAGCCCCAGCATTTT.

This chain connects TRBV30 to TRBJ1-3; D is undetermined. In germline, CDR1 is GTSNPN, CDR2 SVGIG (reference sequence). Trimming left V 1 base short and J 0 bases short, with 7 bases between. The CDR3 sequence is 14 residues long. The CDR3 DNA follows: TGTGCCTGGAGTGCAGACCACTCTGGAAACACCATATATTTT. It yields the protein CAWSADHSGNTIYF.

This CDR3 is CASSLGASRDIGAYEQYF. The CDR3 nucleotides read TGTGCCAGCAGCTTAGGGGCTTCGCGAGACATAGGAGCCTACGAGCAGTACTTC. The rearrangement uses TRBV11-2 and TRBJ2-7; no clear D. This CDR3 spans 18 amino acids. Germline CDR1 SGHAT, CDR2 FQNNGV. The V end was cut by 1 base, the J end by 2 bases, with 21 bases between.

This clone was detected only once. The V gene is TRBV13, the J gene TRBJ2-7; TRBD1 agrees at 7 bases. The V segment lost 5 bases and the J segment 3 bases; nucleotides outside the gene matches: 10. Germline V gene data show CDR1 as PRHDT and CDR2 as FYEKMQ (reference sequence). CDR3 length: 15 residues. CDR3 in DNA: TGTGCCAGCAGCCCTCCAAGGACAGGCATCTACGAGCAGTACTTC. Protein product: CASSPPRTGIYEQYF.